Detailed here is one T cell receptor (beta chain). The CDR3 covers 15 residues. Germline CDR1 LGHNA, CDR2 YNFKEQ. V shed 0 bases and J shed 10 bases, with 13 bases lying between them. The sample belongs to a study of blood T cell repertoires in COVID-19. At the level of the study: Material from acute and convalescent COVID-19 was sourced from the United States, Italy and Spain. In each case, the material was cDNA or gDNA derived from T cells, B-cell-depleted T cells, or PBMCs.

The Seattle patients, enrolled during active infection, were followed longitudinally. Authors' analysis steps: Amplification of reference gene primers provided the estimated nucleated cell counts. Generated by immunoSEQ multiplex PCR, the TCRdb table keeps only in-frame clones and is missing some. The V and J calls and clone size are taken from that table; D and trimming were inferred from the DNA. The sample has almost 200,000 clones; around four fifths are singletons. The specimen was peripheral blood. The V gene is TRBV4-2, the J gene TRBJ1-6; a possible D gene is TRBD1 (5 bases). The sequence was obtained from a man aged 55 to 70 with COVID-19, enrolled during active disease. The DNA of the CDR3 is TGTGCCAGCAGCCAAGAAAGCCAGGGAGGATCACCCCTCCACTTT. Encoded protein: CASSQESQGGSPLHF.